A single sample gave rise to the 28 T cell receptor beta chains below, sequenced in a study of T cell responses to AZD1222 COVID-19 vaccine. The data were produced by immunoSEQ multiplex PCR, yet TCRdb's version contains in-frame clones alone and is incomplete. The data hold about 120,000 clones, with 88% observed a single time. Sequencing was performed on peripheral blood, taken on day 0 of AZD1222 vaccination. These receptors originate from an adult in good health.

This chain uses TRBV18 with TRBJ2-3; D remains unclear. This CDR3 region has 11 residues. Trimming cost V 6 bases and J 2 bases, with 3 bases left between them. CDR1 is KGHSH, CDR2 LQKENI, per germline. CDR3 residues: CASSNTDTQYF. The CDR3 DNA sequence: TGTGCCAGCTCTAACACAGATACGCAGTATTTT.

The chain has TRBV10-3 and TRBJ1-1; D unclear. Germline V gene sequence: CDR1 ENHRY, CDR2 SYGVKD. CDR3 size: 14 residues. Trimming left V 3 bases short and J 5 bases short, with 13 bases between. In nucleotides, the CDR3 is TGTGCCATCAGTGAAAGGGTAGGAAGGACTGAAGCTTTCTTT. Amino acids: CAISERVGRTEAFF.

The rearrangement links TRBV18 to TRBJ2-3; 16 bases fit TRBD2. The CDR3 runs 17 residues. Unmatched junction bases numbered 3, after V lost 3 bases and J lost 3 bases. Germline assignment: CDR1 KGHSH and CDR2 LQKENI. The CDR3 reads CASSPSGLAGGTDTQYF. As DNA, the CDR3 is TGTGCCAGCTCACCGTCGGGACTAGCGGGGGGGACAGATACGCAGTATTTT.

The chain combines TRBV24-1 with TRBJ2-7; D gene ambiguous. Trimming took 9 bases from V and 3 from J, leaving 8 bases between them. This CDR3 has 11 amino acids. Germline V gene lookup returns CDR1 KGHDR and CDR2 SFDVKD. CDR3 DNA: TGTGCCACCCCCAAGGGCTACGAGCAGTACTTC. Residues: CATPKGYEQYF.

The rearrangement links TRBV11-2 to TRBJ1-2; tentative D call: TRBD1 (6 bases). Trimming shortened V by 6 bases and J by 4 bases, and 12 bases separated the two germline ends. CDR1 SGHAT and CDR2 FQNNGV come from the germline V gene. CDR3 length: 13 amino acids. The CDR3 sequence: CASSWDIGYGYTF. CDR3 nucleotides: TGTGCCAGCAGTTGGGACATTGGCTATGGCTACACCTTC.

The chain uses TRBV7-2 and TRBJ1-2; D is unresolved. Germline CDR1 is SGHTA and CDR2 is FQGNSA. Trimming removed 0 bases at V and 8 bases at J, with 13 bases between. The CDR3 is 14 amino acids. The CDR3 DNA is TGTGCCAGCAGCTTAGCGAGGACCTCTGAAGGCTACACCTTC. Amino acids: CASSLARTSEGYTF.

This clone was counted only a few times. In DNA, the CDR3 is TGCGCCAGCAGCCAACCAGCGGGGAATGAGCAGTTCTTC. Translating gives CASSQPAGNEQFF. The rearrangement links TRBV4-1 to TRBJ2-1; 7 bases map to TRBD2. Germline V gene data show CDR1 as MGHRA and CDR2 as YSYEKL. CDR3 size: 13 residues. V trimming: 2 bases; J trimming: 7 bases; junction bases outside the gene matches: 2.

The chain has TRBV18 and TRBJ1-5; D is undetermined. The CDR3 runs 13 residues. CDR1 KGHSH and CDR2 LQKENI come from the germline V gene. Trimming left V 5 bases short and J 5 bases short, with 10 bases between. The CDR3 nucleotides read TGTGCCAGCTCATGGGAAAGGTATCAGCCCCAGCATTTT. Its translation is CASSWERYQPQHF.

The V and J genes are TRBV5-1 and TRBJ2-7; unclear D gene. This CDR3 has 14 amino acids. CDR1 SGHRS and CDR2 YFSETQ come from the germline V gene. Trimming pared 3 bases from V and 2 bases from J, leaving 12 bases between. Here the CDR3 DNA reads TGCGCCAGCAGCTCGGGCTCAAATCCCTACGAGCAGTACTTC. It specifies CASSSGSNPYEQYF.

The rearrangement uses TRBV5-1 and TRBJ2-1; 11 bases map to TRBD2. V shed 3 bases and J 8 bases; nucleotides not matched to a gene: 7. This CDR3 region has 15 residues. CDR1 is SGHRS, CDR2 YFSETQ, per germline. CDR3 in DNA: TGCGCCAGCAGCTATAGCGGGGGGGCCGAGTATGAGCAGTTCTTC. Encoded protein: CASSYSGGAEYEQFF. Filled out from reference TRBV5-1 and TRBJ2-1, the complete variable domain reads KAGVTQTPRYLIKTRGQQVTLSCSPISGHRSVSWYQQTPGQGLQFLFEYFSETQRNKGNFPGRFSGRQFSNSRSEMNVSTLELGDSALYLCASSYSGGAEYEQFFGPGTRLTVL.

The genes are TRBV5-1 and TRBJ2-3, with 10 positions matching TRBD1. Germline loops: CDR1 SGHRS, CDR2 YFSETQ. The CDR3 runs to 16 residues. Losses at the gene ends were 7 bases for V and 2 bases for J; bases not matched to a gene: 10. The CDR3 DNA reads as TGCGCCAGCCCCTTTCGGGACAGGGGAACCACAGATACGCAGTATTTT. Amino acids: CASPFRDRGTTDTQYF.

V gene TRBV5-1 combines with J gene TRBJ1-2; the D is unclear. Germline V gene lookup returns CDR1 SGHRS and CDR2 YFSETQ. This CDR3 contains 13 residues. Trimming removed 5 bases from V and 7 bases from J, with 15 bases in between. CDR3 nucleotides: TGCGCCAGCAGTGAATGGGCGTCGTCTGGCTACACCTTC. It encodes CASSEWASSGYTF. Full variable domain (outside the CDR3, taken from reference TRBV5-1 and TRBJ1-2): KAGVTQTPRYLIKTRGQQVTLSCSPISGHRSVSWYQQTPGQGLQFLFEYFSETQRNKGNFPGRFSGRQFSNSRSEMNVSTLELGDSALYLCASSEWASSGYTFGSGTRLTVV.

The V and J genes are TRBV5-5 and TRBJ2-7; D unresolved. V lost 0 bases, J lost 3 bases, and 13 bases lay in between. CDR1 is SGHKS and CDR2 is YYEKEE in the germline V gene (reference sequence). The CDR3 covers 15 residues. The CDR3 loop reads CASSLAEYGFYEQYF. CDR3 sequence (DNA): TGTGCCAGCAGCTTGGCCGAATACGGGTTCTACGAGCAGTACTTC.

CDR3 amino acids: CASSSERTYEQYF. The CDR3 DNA follows: TGTGCCAGCAGCTCCGAAAGAACCTACGAGCAGTACTTC. This chain links TRBV2 with TRBJ2-7; D is uncertain. The CDR3 is 13 amino acids. The V end lost 6 bases, the J end lost 2 bases, and 11 bases lay between the germline ends. Germline V gene data show CDR1 as SNHLY and CDR2 as FYNNEI.

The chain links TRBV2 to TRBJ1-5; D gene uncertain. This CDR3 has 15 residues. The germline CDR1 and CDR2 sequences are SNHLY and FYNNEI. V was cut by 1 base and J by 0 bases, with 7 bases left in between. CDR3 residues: CASSEGQISNQPQHF. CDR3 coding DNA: TGTGCCAGCAGTGAAGGGCAGATTAGCAATCAGCCCCAGCATTTT. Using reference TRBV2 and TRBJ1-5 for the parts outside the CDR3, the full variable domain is EPEVTQTPSHQVTQMGQEVILRCVPISNHLYFYWYRQILGQKVEFLVSFYNNEISEKSEIFDDQFSVERPDGSNFTLKIRSTKLEDSAMYFCASSEGQISNQPQHFGDGTRLSIL.

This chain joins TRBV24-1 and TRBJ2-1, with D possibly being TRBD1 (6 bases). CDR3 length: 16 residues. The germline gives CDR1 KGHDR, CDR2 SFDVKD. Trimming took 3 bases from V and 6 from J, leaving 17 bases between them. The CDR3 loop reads CATSDLQGRGPNEQFF. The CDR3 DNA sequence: TGTGCCACCAGTGATCTACAGGGAAGAGGGCCCAATGAGCAGTTCTTC.

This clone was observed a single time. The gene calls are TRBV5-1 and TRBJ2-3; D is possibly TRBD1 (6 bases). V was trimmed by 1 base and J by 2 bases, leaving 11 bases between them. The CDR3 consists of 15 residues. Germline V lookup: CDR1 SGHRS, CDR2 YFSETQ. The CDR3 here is CASSLTGSPTDTQYF. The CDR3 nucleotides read TGCGCCAGCAGCTTGACAGGGTCTCCCACAGATACGCAGTATTTT.

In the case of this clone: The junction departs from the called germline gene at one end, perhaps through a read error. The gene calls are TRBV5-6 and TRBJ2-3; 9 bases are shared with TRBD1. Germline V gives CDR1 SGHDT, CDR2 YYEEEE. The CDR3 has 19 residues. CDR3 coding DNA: TGTGCCAGCAGCATTCGTCTTACAGGGGGCCGGGCTTACACAGATGCGCAGTATTTT. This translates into CASSIRLTGGRAYTDAQYF.

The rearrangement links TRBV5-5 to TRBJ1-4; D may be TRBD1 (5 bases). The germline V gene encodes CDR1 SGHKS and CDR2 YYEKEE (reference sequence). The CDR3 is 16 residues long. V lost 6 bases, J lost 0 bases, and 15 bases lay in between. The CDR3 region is CASTPPWGTTNEKLFF. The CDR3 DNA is TGTGCCAGCACCCCCCCTTGGGGGACAACTAATGAAAAACTGTTTTTT.

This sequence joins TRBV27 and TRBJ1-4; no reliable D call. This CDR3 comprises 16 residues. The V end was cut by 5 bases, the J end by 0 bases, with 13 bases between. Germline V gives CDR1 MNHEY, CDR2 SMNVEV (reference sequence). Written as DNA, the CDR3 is TGTGCCAGCAGTCCTCTCCAGAAAACAACTAATGAAAAACTGTTTTTT. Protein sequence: CASSPLQKTTNEKLFF.

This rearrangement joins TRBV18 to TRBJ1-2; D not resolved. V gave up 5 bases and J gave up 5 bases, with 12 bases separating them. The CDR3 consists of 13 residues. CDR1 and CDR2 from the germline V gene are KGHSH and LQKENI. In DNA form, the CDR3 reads TGTGCCAGCTCATGGCCGGTTGGATATGGCTACACCTTC. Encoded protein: CASSWPVGYGYTF.

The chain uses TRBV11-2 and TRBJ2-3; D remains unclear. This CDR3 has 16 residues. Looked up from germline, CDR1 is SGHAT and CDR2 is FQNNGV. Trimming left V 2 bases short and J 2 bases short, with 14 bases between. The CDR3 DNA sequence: TGTGCCAGCAGCTTATCCCCTGGTGGGCCCACAGATACGCAGTATTTT. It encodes CASSLSPGGPTDTQYF.

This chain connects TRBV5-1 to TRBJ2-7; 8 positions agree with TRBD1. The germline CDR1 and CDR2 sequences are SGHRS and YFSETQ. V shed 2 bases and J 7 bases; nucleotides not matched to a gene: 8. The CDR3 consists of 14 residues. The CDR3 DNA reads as TGCGCCAGCAGCTTCGGGACAGGAGACAGAGAGCAGTACTTC. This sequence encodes CASSFGTGDREQYF.

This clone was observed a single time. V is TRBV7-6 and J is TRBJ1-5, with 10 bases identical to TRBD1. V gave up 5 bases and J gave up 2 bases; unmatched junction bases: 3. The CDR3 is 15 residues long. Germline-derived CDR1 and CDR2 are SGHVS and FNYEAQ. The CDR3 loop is CASSPGTGGNQPQHF. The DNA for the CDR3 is TGTGCCAGCAGCCCGGGGACAGGGGGCAATCAGCCCCAGCATTTT.

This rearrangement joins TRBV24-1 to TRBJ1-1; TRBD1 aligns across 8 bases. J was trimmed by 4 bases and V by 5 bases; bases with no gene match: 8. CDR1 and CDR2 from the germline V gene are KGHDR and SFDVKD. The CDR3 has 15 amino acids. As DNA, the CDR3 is TGTGCCACCAGTGGGGTTAGACAGGGGCTCACTGAAGCTTTCTTT. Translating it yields CATSGVRQGLTEAFF.

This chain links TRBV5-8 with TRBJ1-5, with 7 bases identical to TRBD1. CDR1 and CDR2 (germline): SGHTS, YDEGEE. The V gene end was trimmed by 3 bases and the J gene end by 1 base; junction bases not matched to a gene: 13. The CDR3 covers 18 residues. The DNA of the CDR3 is TGTGCCAGCAGCTCCCCCGGGACAGCGCTCCCGAGCAATCAGCCCCAGCATTTT. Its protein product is CASSSPGTALPSNQPQHF.

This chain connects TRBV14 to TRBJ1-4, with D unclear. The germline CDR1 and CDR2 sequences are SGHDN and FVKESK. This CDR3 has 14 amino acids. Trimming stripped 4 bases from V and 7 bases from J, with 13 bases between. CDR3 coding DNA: TGTGCCAGCAGCCGAGAGGGCCGAGGTGAAAAACTGTTTTTT. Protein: CASSREGRGEKLFF.

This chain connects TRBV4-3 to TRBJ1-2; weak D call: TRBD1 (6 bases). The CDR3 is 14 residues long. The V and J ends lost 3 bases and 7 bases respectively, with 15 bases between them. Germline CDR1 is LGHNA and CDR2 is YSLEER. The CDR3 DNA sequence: TGCGCCAGCAGCCAGACGACAGGCATACCTGGCTACACCTTC. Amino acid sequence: CASSQTTGIPGYTF.